Shown below are 32 T cell receptor beta chains from a single sample sequenced in a study of T cells after yellow fever vaccination. MiXCR was run by TCRdb on the 5' RACE reads, yielding one entry per CDR3 protein. In the table there are approximately 110,000 distinct CDR3 sequences, around 7.7% of which are singletons. Sequencing was performed on CD4+ T cells sorted from PBMCs, taken 10 to 11 days after the first yellow fever vaccination. These receptors were obtained from a man between 18 and 29 years old who received the YFV17D yellow fever vaccine.

This clonotype was detected only a few times. The chain recombines TRBV5-4 with TRBJ1-6, with TRBD1 identical over 9 bases. V shed 4 bases and J 5 bases; nucleotides not matched to a gene: 7. This CDR3 has 16 residues. Looked up from germline, CDR1 is SGHNT and CDR2 is YYREEE (reference sequence). CDR3 in DNA: TGTGCCAGCAGCCATACAGGGGGCGCAGATAATTCACCCCTCCACTTT. This translates into CASSHTGGADNSPLHF.

This clonotype was counted at least ten times. The chain recombines TRBV18 with TRBJ2-7; a possible D gene is TRBD2 (5 bases). CDR3 length: 11 amino acids. The V gene's germline CDR1 is KGHSH and CDR2 LQKENI. Between the trimmed V and J ends, which lost 5 bases and 5 bases, there was a span of 7 bases. CDR3 sequence: CASSTGNEQYF. The DNA of the CDR3 is TGTGCCAGCTCAACGGGAAACGAGCAGTACTTC.

This clonotype was found many times. The rearrangement uses TRBV7-2 and TRBJ1-5; D call uncertain. The CDR3 extends over 14 amino acids. Germline values: CDR1 SGHTA, CDR2 FQGNSA. Trimming took 5 bases from V and 6 from J, leaving 14 bases between them. The CDR3 DNA follows: TGTGCCAGCAGCCTTATTAGGGCCAGTCAGCCCCAGCATTTT. This translates into CASSLIRASQPQHF.

This clonotype was seen only once. A read error is possible here, since a much larger clone lies one base away. J is TRBJ2-7 and V is TRBV12-3 or TRBV12-4; D may correspond to TRBD1 or TRBD2 (6 bases each). This CDR3 comprises 15 residues. The DNA for the CDR3 is TGTGCCAGCAGAGGGGGGATTGATAGCTCCTACGAGCTGTACTTC. Protein: CASRGGIDSSYELYF.

Ten or more counts support this clonotype. This chain connects TRBV7-2 to TRBJ2-7; D remains unclear. The V gene's germline CDR1 is SGHTA and CDR2 FQGNSA. Trimming took 6 bases from V and 3 from J, leaving 6 bases between them. This CDR3 contains 11 residues. The CDR3 DNA follows: TGTGCCAGCAGAAACAACTACGAGCAGTACTTC. It yields the protein CASRNNYEQYF. Based on the CDR3 plus reference TRBV7-2 and TRBJ2-7, the full variable domain is GAGVSQSPSNKVTEKGKDVELRCDPISGHTALYWYRQSLGQGLEFLIYFQGNSAPDKSGLPSDRFSAERTGGSVSTLTIQRTQQEDSAVYLCASRNNYEQYFGPGTRLTVT.

This clonotype was observed at least ten times. The chain carries TRBV20-1 and TRBJ2-7, with TRBD2 as a possible D gene (5 bases). The CDR3 sequence is 15 residues long. Germline V gene data show CDR1 as DFQATT and CDR2 as SNEGSKA (reference sequence). V lost 2 bases, J lost 0 bases, and 14 bases lay in between. The CDR3 nucleotides read TGCAGTGCTAGACCCGGACTGTTGAGCTCCTACGAGCAGTACTTC. This translates into CSARPGLLSSYEQYF.

Many counts were recorded for this clonotype. The chain has TRBV9 and TRBJ2-3; TRBD2 might be the D (7 bases). CDR1 and CDR2 (germline): SGDLS, YYNGEE. Deletions cut 0 bases from V and 5 bases from J, with 16 bases between. There are 16 residues in the CDR3. CDR3 bases: TGTGCCAGCAGCGTAGGGGGGGGGCGCGAGGGAGATACGCAGTATTTT. Translated, it gives CASSVGGGREGDTQYF.

The sample holds many counts of this clonotype. The chain joins TRBV2 to TRBJ2-1, with a weak D call TRBD1 (5 bases). V lost 6 bases to trimming and J lost 4 bases, with 13 bases between them. CDR3 size: 14 residues. CDR1 SNHLY and CDR2 FYNNEI come from the germline V gene. The CDR3 DNA reads as TGTGCCAGCAGAAACACAGGACCTTACAATGAGCAGTTCTTC. It is translated as CASRNTGPYNEQFF.

This clonotype appeared many times. The chain recombines TRBV7-8 with TRBJ2-3; tentative D call: TRBD2 (5 bases). CDR1 and CDR2 (germline): SGHVS, FQNEAQ. The V and J ends lost 4 bases and 5 bases respectively, with 22 bases between them. The CDR3 contains 17 residues. CDR3 bases: TGTGCCAGCAGCTACGCGGGCAGAACTCCGAAGTTAGATACGCAGTATTTT. Protein product: CASSYAGRTPKLDTQYF. Drawing the rest from reference TRBV7-8 and TRBJ2-3, the complete variable domain is GAGVSQSPRYKVAKRGQDVALRCDPISGHVSLFWYQQALGQGPEFLTYFQNEAQLDKSGLPSDRFFAERPEGSVSTLKIQRTQQEDSAVYLCASSYAGRTPKLDTQYFGPGTRLTVL.

The table lists this clonotype with a few counts. CDR3: CASRARGRTGELFF. For the CDR3, the DNA is TGTGCATCCAGGGCCAGGGGCAGGACCGGGGAGCTGTTTTTT. This chain links TRBV6-5 with TRBJ2-2, with TRBD1 as a possible D gene (6 bases). The CDR3 extends over 14 amino acids. The germline CDR1 and CDR2 sequences are MNHEY and SVGAGI.

This clonotype was detected ten times or more. This rearrangement joins TRBV3-1 to TRBJ2-2, with D perhaps assigned TRBD1 or TRBD2 (5 bases each). CDR1 and CDR2 (germline): LGHDT, YNNKEL (reference sequence). The V and J ends lost 4 bases and 10 bases respectively, with 13 bases between them. The CDR3 runs to 13 residues. The CDR3 is CASSLGAPEELFF. The DNA for the CDR3 is TGTGCCAGCAGCCTCGGGGCGCCGGAGGAGCTGTTTTTT.

This clonotype was detected a few times. J is TRBJ2-5 and V is TRBV4-1; D possibly corresponds to TRBD2 (6 bases). The CDR3 has 16 amino acids. Looked up from germline, CDR1 is MGHRA and CDR2 is YSYEKL. V was cut by 0 bases and J by 4 bases, with 15 bases left in between. The CDR3 here is CASSQEGVGGRETQYF. Written as DNA, the CDR3 is TGCGCCAGCAGCCAAGAAGGCGTGGGAGGTCGAGAGACCCAGTACTTC.

In this sample, this clonotype turned up a few times. Here the CDR3 DNA reads TGTGCCAGCAGCTTAAGTATAGTTCAAGAGACCCAGTACTTC. Residues: CASSLSIVQETQYF. The chain has TRBV7-2 and TRBJ2-5; D call uncertain. The ends were cut back, 2 bases at V and 2 bases at J, with 9 bases in the middle. This CDR3 has 14 amino acids. Germline CDR1 is SGHTA and CDR2 is FQGNSA.

This clonotype was found many times. The chain is built from TRBV20-1 and TRBJ2-1; D perhaps matches TRBD1 (5 bases). The CDR3 is 11 residues long. Germline V gives CDR1 DFQATT, CDR2 SNEGSKA (reference sequence). Trimming took off 3 bases at V and 8 bases at J, with 8 bases between the two ends. For the CDR3, the DNA is TGCAGTGCTAGGCAGGGCCATGAGCAGTTCTTC. It encodes CSARQGHEQFF.

This clonotype was counted many times. V is TRBV5-1 and J is TRBJ2-3; D is possibly TRBD2 (6 bases). Deletions cut 0 bases from V and 5 bases from J, with 10 bases between. Per the germline V gene, CDR1 is SGHRS and CDR2 is YFSETQ. The CDR3 sequence is 14 residues long. CDR3 sequence reads: CASSLGGVQDTQYF. The CDR3 DNA sequence: TGCGCCAGCAGCTTGGGGGGGGTGCAAGATACGCAGTATTTT. The full variable domain, completed using reference TRBV5-1 and TRBJ2-3, is KAGVTQTPRYLIKTRGQQVTLSCSPISGHRSVSWYQQTPGQGLQFLFEYFSETQRNKGNFPGRFSGRQFSNSRSEMNVSTLELGDSALYLCASSLGGVQDTQYFGPGTRLTVL.

This clonotype was observed many times. The rearrangement joins TRBV4-2 to TRBJ2-5, with 8 positions matching TRBD2. This CDR3 comprises 17 residues. V was clipped by 0 bases and J by 0 bases; unmatched bases: 6. The germline V gene has CDR1 LGHNA and CDR2 YNFKEQ. In DNA, the CDR3 is TGTGCCAGCAGCCAAGATCTAGCGGGTGCCTACCAAGAGACCCAGTACTTC. Translated, it gives CASSQDLAGAYQETQYF.

This clonotype was detected ten times or more. The V call is TRBV6-5, the J call TRBJ1-6; maybe TRBD1 (5 bases). V lost 6 bases and J 6 bases, leaving 18 bases between the germline ends. Germline lookup yields CDR1 MNHEY and CDR2 SVGAGI. CDR3 length: 16 residues. The DNA of the CDR3 is TGTGCCAGCAGACACCGACCGGGACTGCCTAATTCACCCCTCCACTTT. Translation: CASRHRPGLPNSPLHF.

This clonotype showed up many times. CDR3 protein: CASTPGGERNEQFF. The CDR3 DNA follows: TGTGCCAGCACCCCCGGCGGGGAGCGGAATGAGCAGTTCTTC. The chain combines TRBV28 with TRBJ2-1, with TRBD2 as a possible D gene (6 bases). The CDR3 covers 14 residues. Looked up from germline, CDR1 is MDHEN and CDR2 is SYDVKM. V lost 7 bases, J lost 7 bases, and 17 bases lay in between.

Note on this clonotype: It may be a read error: a sequence one base away is much more abundant. This rearrangement joins TRBV2 to TRBJ1-4; TRBD1 agrees at 7 bases. CDR1 SNHLY and CDR2 FYNNEI come from the germline V gene. The CDR3 is 15 residues long. CDR3 sequence reads: CASSLQGTANDKLFF. CDR3 bases: TGTGCCAGCAGCCTTCAGGGGACAGCTAATGACAAACTGTTTTTT.

This clonotype was seen at least ten times. This chain connects TRBV7-9 to TRBJ1-2; D remains unclear. Germline V gives CDR1 SEHNR, CDR2 FQNEAQ (reference sequence). The CDR3 is 15 residues long. The V end was cut by 1 base, the J end by 4 bases, with 13 bases between. The CDR3 region has the DNA TGTGCCAGCAGCTTAGAGGGAGTGGCGGTCTATGGCTACACCTTC. Translating gives CASSLEGVAVYGYTF.

This clonotype was seen at least ten times. The V gene is TRBV5-1, the J gene TRBJ2-1; D could derive from TRBD1 or TRBD2 (7 bases each). CDR3 length equals 14 residues. Germline CDR1 SGHRS, CDR2 YFSETQ. V was trimmed by 4 bases and J by 7 bases, leaving 15 bases between them. CDR3 bases: TGCGCCAGCAGCGTAACCAGGGGGGGAAATGAGCAGTTCTTC. Translation gives CASSVTRGGNEQFF.

This clonotype has a count of ten or more. CDR3: CASRGTGDNQPQHF. CDR3 DNA: TGTGCCAGCAGGGGGACAGGAGACAATCAGCCCCAGCATTTT. The chain couples TRBV12-3 or TRBV12-4 to TRBJ1-5, with 8 bases lining up with TRBD1. The V segment lost 6 bases and the J segment 3 bases; nucleotides outside the gene matches: 4. This CDR3 comprises 14 residues.

In the case of this clonotype: A read error may be the cause here, since a much bigger clone is one base away. The chain is built from TRBV12-3 or TRBV12-4 and TRBJ2-5; 13 bases are a match to TRBD2. The CDR3 has 15 residues. For the CDR3, the DNA is TGTGCCAGCACCCGACTAGCGGGGGGCCAAGAGGCCCAGTACTTC. Translated: CASTRLAGGQEAQYF.

This clonotype was counted many times. This chain joins TRBV5-1 and TRBJ2-1; TRBD2 aligns across 8 bases. This CDR3 is built from 16 residues. Germline lookup yields CDR1 SGHRS and CDR2 YFSETQ. V was pared by 5 bases and J by 4 bases, with 11 bases of the junction left unmatched. The CDR3 nucleotides are TGCGCCAGCAGTTTACCCCTAGCGGGCATATACAATGAGCAGTTCTTC. Protein: CASSLPLAGIYNEQFF. Complete variable domain (other parts from reference TRBV5-1 and TRBJ2-1): KAGVTQTPRYLIKTRGQQVTLSCSPISGHRSVSWYQQTPGQGLQFLFEYFSETQRNKGNFPGRFSGRQFSNSRSEMNVSTLELGDSALYLCASSLPLAGIYNEQFFGPGTRLTVL.

At least ten counts were recorded for this clonotype. This rearrangement joins TRBV4-1 to TRBJ2-2; 10 nucleotides match TRBD2. The CDR3 sequence is 18 residues long. Germline V gene sequence: CDR1 MGHRA, CDR2 YSYEKL. The V gene end was trimmed by 2 bases and the J gene end by 1 base; junction bases not matched to a gene: 7. CDR3 sequence reads: CASSQLGLADLNTGELFF. CDR3 coding DNA: TGCGCCAGCAGCCAATTAGGACTAGCGGACTTGAACACCGGGGAGCTGTTTTTT.

This clonotype was seen ten or more times. This sequence joins TRBV7-8 and TRBJ2-5; D not resolved. Trimming removed 3 bases from V and 5 bases from J, with 10 bases in between. From germline, CDR1 is SGHVS and CDR2 FQNEAQ. This CDR3 spans 13 amino acids. CDR3 DNA sequence: TGTGCCAGCAGCTTCGGCCATGAGGAGACCCAGTACTTC. The encoded protein is CASSFGHEETQYF.

This clonotype was recorded at least ten times. V usage is TRBV12-3 or TRBV12-4 and J usage is TRBJ1-2; the match to TRBD1 covers 8 bases. V lost 5 bases and J lost 2; bases outside the gene matches: 4. CDR3 size: 14 residues. The CDR3 nucleotides are TGTGCCAGCAGTCATGGACAGGGCAACTATGGCTACACCTTC. Residues: CASSHGQGNYGYTF.

The chain has TRBV30 and TRBJ1-6, with 7 positions matching TRBD1. The CDR3 has 16 amino acids. Germline V CDR1 and CDR2: GTSNPN, SVGIG (reference sequence). Trimming took 4 bases from V and 6 from J; bases not matched to a gene: 12. This chain's CDR3 is CAWNPNRGRINSPLHF. For the CDR3, the DNA is TGTGCCTGGAATCCAAACAGGGGTCGTATTAATTCACCCCTCCACTTT.

This clonotype was picked up many times. The chain links TRBV20-1 to TRBJ1-5; no firm D call. The CDR3 is made up of 12 amino acids. The V end was cut by 5 bases, the J end by 6 bases, with 11 bases between. CDR1 DFQATT and CDR2 SNEGSKA come from the germline V gene (reference sequence). The CDR3 DNA sequence: TGCAGTGCTGTGGAGGGCCCTCAGCCCCAGCATTTT. Its protein product is CSAVEGPQPQHF.

About this clonotype: This may be a read error: a much more frequent sequence differs by one nucleotide. V usage is TRBV7-2 and J usage is TRBJ2-3; tentatively, D is TRBD1 or TRBD2 (5 bases each). The CDR3 length is 15 residues. The V gene's germline CDR1 is SGHTA and CDR2 FQGNSA. With 7 bases removed from V and 4 bases from J, the gap between germline ends came to 18 bases. The CDR3 sequence: CASTRLVGVADTQYF. Written as DNA, the CDR3 is TGTGCCAGCACTCGTCTAGTGGGGGTTGCAGATACGCAGTATTTT.

This clonotype was detected ten times or more. A read error may account for a junction end that differs from germline. This chain uses TRBV15 with TRBJ2-5, with a weak D call TRBD2 (6 bases). This CDR3 comprises 13 residues. Germline V gene lookup returns CDR1 LNHNV and CDR2 YYDKDF (reference sequence). For the CDR3, the DNA is TGTGCCACCGGCAGCGGGTACCAAGAGACCCAGTACTTC. Its protein is CATGSGYQETQYF.

With regard to this clonotype: Given a much more abundant clone one base away, this may be a read error. The chain is built from TRBV3-1 and TRBJ2-5, with 10 bases matching TRBD1. The CDR3 loop spans 18 amino acids. Germline lookup yields CDR1 LGHDT and CDR2 YNNKEL (reference sequence). V was pared by 8 bases and J by 2 bases, with 17 bases of the junction left unmatched. For the CDR3, the DNA is TGTGCCAGCTGCCCCTGGACAGGGGGTGAAAGGGCTCAAGAGACCCAGTACTTC. Protein product: CASCPWTGGERAQETQYF.